A single sample gave rise to the 24 T cell receptor beta chains below, sequenced in a study of cytomegalovirus exposure and HLA in healthy donors (dated by TCRdb to about 2017). Libraries were constructed by the immunoSEQ multiplex PCR assay. For the multiplex PCR, a mixture combining 60 forward primers for TCR Vbeta segments and 13 reverse primers for TCR Jbeta segments was used. Not all clones reach the TCRdb copy of this immuneACCESS table, which keeps in-frame sequences only. Checked studies attribute under half of the gap to unresolved V genes and leave the rest unexplained. The sample contains more than 120,000 clones, over 75% of them found a single time. Of the sample, more than 2.5% is held by the ten largest clones. Specimen: PBMCs. The receptors stem from a male donor in good health and CMV-seronegative.

The chain uses TRBV30 and TRBJ2-5, with TRBD2 as a possible D gene (5 bases). The germline V and J ends were trimmed by 2 bases and 6 bases, with 16 bases remaining between them. Germline V lookup: CDR1 GTSNPN, CDR2 SVGIG (reference sequence). The CDR3 totals 14 residues. The CDR3 DNA follows: TGTGCCTGGAGTCCTCTAGCTTCGGGGAAGACCCAGTACTTC. It codes for CAWSPLASGKTQYF.

V is TRBV6-5 and J is TRBJ1-3, with D unclear. The CDR3 spans 13 residues. Trimming removed 7 bases at V and 0 bases at J, with 7 bases between. Germline V gene data show CDR1 as MNHEY and CDR2 as SVGAGI. The CDR3 is CASTDFSGNTIYF. The CDR3 coding sequence is TGTGCCAGCACAGATTTCTCTGGAAACACCATATATTTT.

This chain connects TRBV5-1 to TRBJ1-2, with D uncertain. V gave up 7 bases and J gave up 3 bases, with 10 bases separating them. CDR1 SGHRS and CDR2 YFSETQ come from the germline V gene. This CDR3 spans 12 amino acids. In nucleotides, the CDR3 is TGCGCCAGCGGCGTTGAGGACTATGGCTACACCTTC. Protein sequence: CASGVEDYGYTF.

This chain links TRBV27 with TRBJ2-3, with 7 bases fitting TRBD1. The CDR3 has 16 residues. V dropped 7 bases and J dropped 2; count of bases not matched to a gene: 12. CDR1 is MNHEY and CDR2 is SMNVEV in the germline V gene (reference sequence). CDR3 in DNA: TGTGCCAGCAACCTACTTGGGACAGCAGCCACAGATACGCAGTATTTT. Protein product: CASNLLGTAATDTQYF.

This chain connects TRBV6-6 to TRBJ2-7; 12 nucleotides match TRBD1. V shed 6 bases and J 7 bases; nucleotides not matched to a gene: 10. The CDR3 length is 15 residues. Per germline, CDR1 MNHNY and CDR2 SVGAGI (reference sequence). CDR3 residues: CASRRGDRGLGEQYF. As DNA, the CDR3 is TGTGCCAGCAGACGGGGGGACAGGGGGCTGGGGGAGCAGTACTTC.

J is TRBJ2-2 and V is TRBV15; perhaps TRBD2 as D (5 bases). In germline, CDR1 is LNHNV, CDR2 YYDKDF (reference sequence). With 1 base removed from V and 0 bases from J, the gap between germline ends came to 9 bases. This CDR3 is 16 amino acids long. The CDR3 DNA reads as TGTGCCACCAGCAGAGGGGGAGTGCCGAACACCGGGGAGCTGTTTTTT. This sequence encodes CATSRGGVPNTGELFF.

This chain connects TRBV19 to TRBJ2-2; D may be TRBD2 (6 bases). The CDR3 is 13 residues long. The V gene lost 4 bases and the J gene lost 6 bases, with 9 bases spanning the gap. Germline CDR1 is LNHDA and CDR2 is SQIVND (reference sequence). CDR3 loop: CASSRDSAGELFF. CDR3 sequence (DNA): TGTGCCAGTAGTAGGGACTCCGCCGGGGAGCTGTTTTTT.

The chain is built from TRBV6-5 and TRBJ1-4; D perhaps matches TRBD1 (6 bases). Germline V gene sequence: CDR1 MNHEY, CDR2 SVGAGI. V gave up 8 bases and J gave up 4 bases, with 14 bases separating them. The CDR3 extends over 14 amino acids. The CDR3 bases are TGTGCCAGCGGGGGAGGGGGAGGTAATGAAAAACTGTTTTTT. Protein: CASGGGGGNEKLFF.

CDR3 nucleotide sequence: TGTGCCAGCAGCTTGCCACTCAGGACTCCGGACCCAAATGAGCAGTTCTTC. It translates to CASSLPLRTPDPNEQFF. The rearrangement joins TRBV5-4 to TRBJ2-1; a possible D gene is TRBD2 (5 bases). The CDR3 is made up of 17 amino acids. In germline, CDR1 is SGHNT, CDR2 YYREEE (reference sequence). Between the trimmed V and J ends, which lost 1 base and 7 bases, there was a span of 21 bases.

The chain uses TRBV7-2 and TRBJ1-5; 8 positions agree with TRBD1. This CDR3 has 14 residues. The germline CDR1 and CDR2 sequences are SGHTA and FQGNSA. The trim removed 3 bases at V and 7 bases at J, leaving 5 bases unmatched. The CDR3 spells CASSLGRGLQPQHF. In nucleotides, the CDR3 is TGTGCCAGCAGCTTGGGCAGGGGGCTCCAGCCCCAGCATTTT.

The genes are TRBV5-6 and TRBJ2-7; a possible D gene is TRBD2 (5 bases). From germline, CDR1 is SGHDT and CDR2 YYEEEE. V was pared by 0 bases and J by 2 bases, with 9 bases between. The CDR3 consists of 14 residues. The CDR3 is CASSLVGEAYEQYF. CDR3 bases: TGTGCCAGCAGCTTGGTGGGAGAAGCCTACGAGCAGTACTTC.

This clone has just a few counts. This chain uses TRBV5-4 with TRBJ2-2, with 7 positions matching TRBD2. Trimming at V came to 4 bases and at J to 2 bases, leaving 5 bases not matched to a gene. The germline CDR1 and CDR2 sequences are SGHNT and YYREEE (reference sequence). The CDR3 spans 15 residues. CDR3 amino acids: CASSLRDYNTGELFF. CDR3 bases: TGTGCCAGCAGCCTCCGGGACTACAACACCGGGGAGCTGTTTTTT. Combining the CDR3 with reference TRBV5-4 and TRBJ2-2 gives the whole variable domain ETGVTQSPTHLIKTRGQQVTLRCSSQSGHNTVSWYQQALGQGPQFIFQYYREEENGRGNFPPRFSGLQFPNYSSELNVNALELDDSALYLCASSLRDYNTGELFFGEGSRLTVL.

The chain employs TRBV13 and TRBJ2-1, with D unresolved. V was shortened by 5 bases and J by 8 bases, with 13 bases between the two germline ends. The CDR3 is made up of 13 amino acids. CDR1 is PRHDT and CDR2 is FYEKMQ in the germline V gene (reference sequence). The CDR3 spells CASSPAVAHEQFF. CDR3 in DNA: TGTGCCAGCAGCCCCGCGGTAGCACATGAGCAGTTCTTC.

The V and J genes are TRBV9 and TRBJ1-1; 9 nucleotides align to TRBD1. V trimming: 0 bases; J trimming: 3 bases; junction bases outside the gene matches: 3. Germline V CDR1 and CDR2: SGDLS, YYNGEE. This CDR3 region has 15 residues. The CDR3 region has the DNA TGTGCCAGCAGCGTAGGTACAGGGGGCGACACTGAAGCTTTCTTT. Protein: CASSVGTGGDTEAFF.

This clone was recorded a few times. The chain links TRBV5-1 to TRBJ2-2, with 8 bases matching TRBD1. This CDR3 has 16 amino acids. The germline gives CDR1 SGHRS, CDR2 YFSETQ. With V trimmed by 1 base and J by 4 bases, 6 bases remained unmatched. The CDR3 DNA reads as TGCGCCAGCAGCTTGCAGACAGGGGCCGGCACCGGGGAGCTGTTTTTT. As protein: CASSLQTGAGTGELFF.

The chain recombines TRBV28 with TRBJ2-5; no reliable D call. The V end was cut by 10 bases, the J end by 2 bases, with 11 bases between. The CDR3 loop spans 12 amino acids. The germline V gene has CDR1 MDHEN and CDR2 SYDVKM. The CDR3 spells CATIDKQETQYF. Written as DNA, the CDR3 is TGTGCCACCATTGACAAACAAGAGACCCAGTACTTC.

This sequence joins TRBV10-1 and TRBJ2-2, with D possibly being TRBD2 (6 bases). This CDR3 is built from 15 residues. The V gene's germline CDR1 is WNHNN and CDR2 SYGVQD (reference sequence). V was clipped by 5 bases and J by 2 bases, with 12 bases between them. CDR3 sequence: CASSRDSQNTGELFF. DNA of the CDR3: TGCGCCAGCAGTCGGGACTCTCAAAACACCGGGGAGCTGTTTTTT.

The chain combines TRBV9 with TRBJ2-7, with 7 bases aligning to TRBD2. The CDR3 has 16 amino acids. In germline, CDR1 is SGDLS, CDR2 YYNGEE. Trimming removed 0 bases from V and 5 bases from J; junction bases left unmatched: 11. CDR3 residues: CASSVDPGTTANEQYF. Written as DNA, the CDR3 is TGTGCCAGCAGCGTAGACCCCGGGACTACGGCTAACGAGCAGTACTTC. The full variable domain, its missing parts supplied by reference TRBV9 and TRBJ2-7, is DSGVTQTPKHLITATGQRVTLRCSPRSGDLSVYWYQQSLDQGLQFLIQYYNGEERAKGNILERFSAQQFPDLHSELNLSSLELGDSALYFCASSVDPGTTANEQYFGPGTRLTVT.

The V and J genes are TRBV27 and TRBJ2-2; TRBD2 aligns across 13 bases. The CDR3 spans 21 residues. The V gene's germline CDR1 is MNHEY and CDR2 SMNVEV (reference sequence). J was trimmed by 0 bases and V by 5 bases; bases with no gene match: 15. The CDR3 DNA is TGTGCCAGCAGTACCGGGGACACCGGACTAGCGGGAGAAACGAACACCGGGGAGCTGTTTTTT. Encoded protein: CASSTGDTGLAGETNTGELFF.

J is TRBJ2-5 and V is TRBV6-5; D possibly corresponds to TRBD1 (5 bases). The CDR3 covers 13 residues. From germline, CDR1 is MNHEY and CDR2 SVGAGI. V dropped 4 bases and J dropped 2 bases, with 8 bases sitting between them. The CDR3 bases are TGTGCCAGCAGTTTTCAGGGACAAGAGACCCAGTACTTC. It yields the protein CASSFQGQETQYF.

V is TRBV28 and J is TRBJ1-4, with D possibly matching TRBD1 (6 bases). From germline, CDR1 is MDHEN and CDR2 SYDVKM. V dropped 7 bases and J dropped 1 base, with 10 bases sitting between them. The CDR3 covers 14 residues. In DNA form, the CDR3 reads TGTGCCAGCAAGGACAGTCGAACTAATGAAAAACTGTTTTTT. As protein: CASKDSRTNEKLFF.

This clone was detected once. The chain links TRBV7-9 to TRBJ1-5, with D possibly TRBD1 on 6 matching bases. The germline V gene encodes CDR1 SEHNR and CDR2 FQNEAQ (reference sequence). The V end was cut by 5 bases, the J end by 11 bases, with 16 bases between. The length of the CDR3 is 13 residues. CDR3 loop: CASSRGGAMAQHF. CDR3 coding DNA: TGTGCCAGCAGCCGAGGGGGTGCTATGGCCCAGCATTTT.

The chain couples TRBV28 to TRBJ2-5, with D perhaps matching TRBD1 (6 bases). The ends were cut back, 2 bases at V and 5 bases at J, with 9 bases in the middle. There are 13 residues in the CDR3. The germline V gene encodes CDR1 MDHEN and CDR2 SYDVKM. The CDR3 DNA sequence: TGTGCCAGCAGTTTACGACAGGTCGAGACCCAGTACTTC. Its protein is CASSLRQVETQYF.

The rearrangement uses TRBV5-4 and TRBJ2-7, with D possibly matching TRBD2 (5 bases). Germline V CDR1 and CDR2: SGHNT, YYREEE (reference sequence). The CDR3 loop spans 13 amino acids. V was pared by 3 bases and J by 5 bases, with 12 bases between. Here the CDR3 DNA reads TGTGCCAGCAGCTCCGGACTTTACCACGAGCAGTACTTC. This sequence encodes CASSSGLYHEQYF.